These 11 T cell receptor beta chains originate from one sample sequenced in a study of CD8+CD57+ T cells in acquired aplastic anemia. Both TCR beta VDJ combination and CDR3 sequence profiling were carried out. Genomic DNA was the template for this profiling. TCRdb reanalysed the reads using MiXCR and keeps one entry per CDR3 protein. This sample has 260,000 or so distinct CDR3 sequences; approximately 86% occur once, and the top ten carry 40% to 55%. It was patients with CD8+CD57+ cell expansion by flow cytometry who were chosen for sequencing. Sequenced sample: sorted CD4+, CD8+, or CD8+CD57+ T cells (not recorded which) from PBMCs. These receptors all stem from a human donor with aplastic anemia.

The genes are TRBV19 and TRBJ2-1; 9 bases map to TRBD2. Unmatched junction bases numbered 14, after V lost 6 bases and J lost 8 bases. From germline, CDR1 is LNHDA and CDR2 SQIVND (reference sequence). There are 16 residues in the CDR3. The CDR3: CASSIPRSGGSDEQFF. CDR3 coding DNA: TGTGCCAGTAGCATACCGAGAAGCGGGGGGAGCGATGAGCAGTTCTTC.

V usage is TRBV7-3 and J usage is TRBJ2-7; maybe TRBD1 (6 bases). V was pared by 4 bases and J by 3 bases, with 25 bases between. The V gene's germline CDR1 is SGHTA and CDR2 FQGTGA. The CDR3 is 18 amino acids. The CDR3 DNA reads as TGTGCCAGCAGCTCTCATGGAGACTGGACAGCGATTTACTACGAGCAGTACGTC. Translation gives CASSSHGDWTAIYYEQYV.

Concerning this clonotype: The conserved phenylalanine or tryptophan is not found at the CDR3 terminus, so this likely reflects a read error. The DNA is left out, because the CDR3 cannot be placed on it with certainty; the CDR3 is given as TCRdb lists it. This chain joins TRBV9 and TRBJ2-3; the DNA was not compared with TRBD1, the D call given in the table. Germline CDR1 SGDLS, CDR2 YYNGEE. The CDR3 totals 13 residues, both ends included. The CDR3 is CASRDVARSMDEL.

In the case of this clonotype: One end of the junction does not line up with germline, which may come from a read error. This rearrangement joins TRBV4-2 to TRBJ2-3; D gene ambiguous. The CDR3 is 13 amino acids. Germline V gives CDR1 LGHNA, CDR2 YNFKEQ. CDR3 in amino acids: CASGESGTDKQYF. The CDR3 region has the DNA TGTGCCAGCGGCGAATCGGGCACGGATAAGCAGTATTTC.

This clonotype was observed many times. The chain joins TRBV11-2 to TRBJ1-2; D is possibly TRBD1 (5 bases). CDR3 size: 14 residues. Germline assignment: CDR1 SGHAT and CDR2 FQNNGV. The V end was cut by 7 bases, the J end by 5 bases, with 17 bases between. The CDR3 region is CASNAVQGGYGYTF. CDR3 in DNA: TGTGCCAGCAACGCCGTCCAGGGAGGGTATGGCTACACCTTC.

This clonotype was seen only once. This clone may be a read error of a much larger clone one base away. The J gene is TRBJ1-2, the V gene TRBV7-2; 8 positions agree with TRBD1. With V trimmed by 5 bases and J by 10 bases, 18 bases remained unmatched. Germline assignment: CDR1 SGHTA and CDR2 FQGNSA. The CDR3 loop spans 16 amino acids. CDR3 coding DNA: TGTGCCAGCAGCGTGGCAGGGGGCGCCGACTATGGCTACTACACCTTC. Translating gives CASSVAGGADYGYYTF.

On this clonotype itself: A junction boundary mismatches the germline segment, possibly from a read error. The genes are TRBV9 and TRBJ2-3, with a possible D match to TRBD2 (5 bases). CDR3 length: 14 residues. Germline V lookup: CDR1 SGDLS, CDR2 YYNGEE. DNA of the CDR3: TGTGCTAGCAGCGTAGCAGGAGGCCCGAAGGATCGCTATTTT. Translated, it gives CASSVAGGPKDRYF.

Note on this clonotype: It is unclear where the CDR3 begins or ends on the DNA, so no DNA is shown, and the CDR3 is as TCRdb lists it. The chain couples TRBV7-3 to TRBJ1-1. Both ends counted, the CDR3 spans 15 residues. Germline V CDR1 and CDR2: SGHTA, FQGTGA. The CDR3 protein is CARRVQLWLHLRFFF.

This clonotype was counted ten times or more. It is likely a read error, because the conserved phenylalanine at the end of the CDR3 is missing. No DNA is shown, since the ends of the CDR3 on it are uncertain; the CDR3 is the one TCRdb lists. The rearrangement joins TRBV9 to TRBJ2-5. Per the germline V gene, CDR1 is SGDLS and CDR2 is YYNGEE. Ends included, the CDR3 has 13 residues. CDR3 sequence reads: CASGVAGNIQYFV.

This chain uses TRBV7-2 with TRBJ2-1, with D maybe TRBD2 (7 bases). Germline V gene sequence: CDR1 SGHTA, CDR2 FQGNSA. The CDR3 contains 16 residues. V lost 3 bases and J 12 bases, leaving 24 bases between the germline ends. CDR3: CASSFEDSRTRDLQFF. As DNA, the CDR3 is TGTGCCAGCAGCTTTGAGGACAGCAGGACTAGAGATTTGCAGTTCTTC.

The chain has TRBV2 and TRBJ2-7; D possibly matches TRBD1 or TRBD2 (6 bases each). Germline CDR1 reads SNHLY; CDR2 reads FYNNEI. The V gene lost 8 bases and the J gene lost 7 bases, with 18 bases spanning the gap. This CDR3 spans 13 amino acids. The CDR3 is CASGDGGLLEQYF. The DNA for the CDR3 is TGTGCCAGCGGGGACGGGGGCCTCTTAGAGCAGTACTTC.